This T cell receptor (beta chain) was obtained from a study of blood T cell repertoires in COVID-19. The assay was immunoSEQ multiplex PCR, and TCRdb's table has in-frame clones only and misses some. There are 70,000 to 95,000 clones in the sample; just over 90% occur only once, and under 5% lies in the top ten. The germline V gene encodes CDR1 SQVTM and CDR2 ANQGSEA. There are 11 residues in the CDR3. The ends were cut back, 6 bases at V and 9 bases at J, with 12 bases in the middle. The rearrangement uses TRBV29-1 and TRBJ2-1; D may be TRBD2 (5 bases). The receptor comes from a woman aged 50 to 65 in a cohort sampled during active COVID-19. What was sequenced was peripheral blood. The CDR3 loop is CSVGRGGEQFF. The CDR3 DNA reads TGCAGCGTGGGCCGGGGTGGTGAGCAGTTCTTC.